What follows describes a single TCR beta chain. This entry is derived from a study of technical replicates of blood from a handful of donors. The protocol was immunoSEQ multiplex PCR, while the TCRdb copy is restricted to in-frame clones and leaves out a portion. The sample has 55,000 to 75,000 clones, 91% seen once; the top ten hold about 4.3%. The TCR comes from a human donor in good health. Some clones in this sample may be carry-over from other donors' samples. The sequencing sample was made of PBMCs.

The CDR3 DNA is TGCGCCAGCAGCAGGACTAGCGGGTCCTACAATGAGCAGTTCTTC. Protein product: CASSRTSGSYNEQFF. The chain recombines TRBV5-1 with TRBJ2-1, with 11 bases fitting TRBD2. The CDR3 is 15 amino acids. Unmatched junction bases numbered 1, after V lost 4 bases and J lost 1 base. The germline V gene has CDR1 SGHRS and CDR2 YFSETQ.